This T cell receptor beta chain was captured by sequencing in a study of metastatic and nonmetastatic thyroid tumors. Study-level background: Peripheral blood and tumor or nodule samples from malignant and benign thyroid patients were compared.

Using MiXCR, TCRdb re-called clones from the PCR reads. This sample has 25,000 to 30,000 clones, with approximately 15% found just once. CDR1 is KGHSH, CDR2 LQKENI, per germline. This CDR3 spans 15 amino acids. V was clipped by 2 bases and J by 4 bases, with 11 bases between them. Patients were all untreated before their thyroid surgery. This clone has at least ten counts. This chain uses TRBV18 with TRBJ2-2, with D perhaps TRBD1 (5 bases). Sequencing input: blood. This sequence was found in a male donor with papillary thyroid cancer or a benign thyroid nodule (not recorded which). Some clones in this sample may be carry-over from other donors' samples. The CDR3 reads CASSPLRQSTGELFF. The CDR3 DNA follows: TGTGCCAGCTCACCATTACGACAGAGCACCGGGGAGCTGTTTTTT.